This T cell receptor (beta chain) came from a study of shared clonotypes between healthy human individuals (dated by TCRdb to 2018 to 2020). For the wider study: Three men and a couple of women, aged 18 to 49 years, made up the cohort. For each donor, CD4 naive and CD4 memory were each run on three plates, CD8 naive on two plates, and CD8 memory on one plate. Blood TCR repertoires of five healthy adults were deeply sequenced to estimate repertoire size and the extent of clonotype sharing between individuals. To increase sequencing depth and limit assay-specific biases, different laboratories used diverse techniques to prepare libraries and sequence TCR repertoires. Per donor, leukapheresis produced somewhere between about 0.85 and 10 billion PBMCs.

Healthy HIV-negative adults with no recently reported acute infections or vaccinations were included as donors. Every donor was a Caucasian adult residing in Nashville, Tennessee, USA. CD4+ T cells were enriched through magnetic negative selection, after which naive cells were positively selected on CD45RA and the remaining negative fraction served as the memory subset. Blood was collected by leukapheresis, and PBMCs were isolated by Ficoll-Histopaque density gradient centrifugation and then cryopreserved in liquid nitrogen vapor phase. Purity and quantity of every magnetically sorted T cell population were checked by analytical flow cytometry. From each sorted fraction, genomic DNA was isolated and quantified by UV absorbance on a Nanodrop 2000c. TCR CDR3 regions were amplified from genomic DNA by multiplex PCR using the deep immunoSEQ assay. For each cell subset, the extracted genomic DNA was distributed evenly across all wells of several immunoSEQ 96-well plates, and each plate served as one replicate. Each replicate PCR for sorted subsets received approximately 200 ng genomic DNA, equal to about 30,000 T cell genomes. The purified libraries were quantified using a Qubit 3.0 fluorometer, sized with a Bioanalyzer 2100, and then quantified again using the KAPA Library Quantification kit. Every immunoSEQ 96-well plate was sequenced on a separate single-read 150-cycle Illumina NextSeq 550 flow cell. Per the original workflow: Because only junctional sequences without quality scores were contained in the immunoSEQ output, filtering matching that applied to full-length reads could not be performed. To assign V/J genes and CDR3, sequences were annotated against IMGT germline references using PyIR, a Python wrapper for IgBLAST v1.9. Reads with weak V/J assignments (E-value above 1e-6), missing CDR3, stop codons, out-of-frame junctions, or ambiguous translated residues were removed. V3J clonotypes were defined as sequences sharing an identical inferred V gene, J gene, and CDR3 amino acid sequence. Percentage overlap between repertoires was computed as shared unique clonotypes divided by the size of the smaller repertoire. Three approaches were used to assess repertoire richness: RTK rarefaction, the Chao1 estimator, and Recon v2.1 estimates of unobserved clonotypes. For all TCRbeta clonotypes obtained by the gDNA method from four donors, generation probabilities were computed with OLGA. TCRdb took this table from immuneACCESS and kept in-frame rearrangements with V and J called. Such tables lack part of the clones; where checked against another copy, unresolved V genes explain under half of the gap, and the rest is unexplained. D and trimming were read from the DNA, whereas the V and J calls and clone size are those reported in that table. For this sample there are about 2.4 million clones; more than 80% appear just once. Around 0.15% of the sample goes to the ten largest clones.

As to this clone: No antigen is known for it. There are no base qualities to consult, and no much larger clone falls within one base.

Study-wide conclusions, independent of this receptor: Only blood was sampled, and tissue TCR repertoires likely differ from those in blood. Larger estimated clonotype richness was generally found for naive subsets than for memory subsets. Rarefaction of sorted-subset datasets indicated incomplete sequencing despite the large sequencing depth. Compared with non-shared clonotypes, the clonotypes found in all four sorted-subset donors had higher generation probabilities. The small number of donors limited the genetic and exposure-history diversity represented. Pairwise subsampling led to the expectation that sequencing depth would affect the degree of clonotype sharing among donors. About 5% of naive CD4, 3% to 4% of naive CD8, about 2.1% of memory CD4, and about 0.4% of memory CD8 clonotypes were shared across several donors.

V is pruned by 0 bases and J by 6 bases, leaving 7 bases of the junction without a gene match. The CDR3 holds 15 amino acids from the cysteine to the phenylalanine. Just the 45-base CDR3 DNA is kept, in frame starting at base 1. As encoded in the germline V gene, CDR1 is SGHRS while CDR2 is YFSETQ. The sample consisted of naive CD4+ T cells sorted from blood. The cell subset or site label, as the study defines it: CD45RA+ positively selected. The sequence was obtained from a man between 18 and 29 years old in good health. The receptor chain draws on TRBV5-1 and TRBJ1-1, with 8 bases in between that match TRBD1. The nucleotide sequence reads as follows: TGCGCCAGCAGCTTGGGGACAGGGAATTCAGCTGAAGCTTTCTTT. Its coded protein is CASSLGTGNSAEAFF.